Presented here are 4 T cell receptor beta chains from one specimen sequenced in a study of T cells in women clearing cervical HPV infection. Profiling relied on immunoSEQ multiplex PCR, and the TCRdb table lists in-frame clones only, not all of them. Its listing shows 25,000 to 35,000 clones. The sample comprised blood buffy coat. The source is a woman between 18 and 70 years old with a cervical HPV16 infection that either progressed to CIN3+ or cleared (not recorded which).

Worth noting for this clone: The CDR3 extends 3 residues past the end of the read, so its final part is completed from the germline J gene. This sequence joins TRBV5-1 and TRBJ1-2; no firm D call. The CDR3 is 15 amino acids. The germline V and J ends were trimmed by 1 base and 5 bases, with 15 bases remaining between them. CDR1 and CDR2 from the germline V gene are SGHRS and YFSETQ. Incomplete CDR3 DNA: TGCGCCAGCAGCTTGAGGGCAGGAGAGATTTATGGC. Translated, it gives CASSLRAGEIYG. Given in full, the CDR3 is CASSLRAGEIYGYTF. The complete variable domain, with remaining parts taken from reference TRBV5-1 and TRBJ1-2, reads KAGVTQTPRYLIKTRGQQVTLSCSPISGHRSVSWYQQTPGQGLQFLFEYFSETQRNKGNFPGRFSGRQFSNSRSEMNVSTLELGDSALYLCASSLRAGEIYGYTFGSGTRLTVV.

Concerning this clone itself: The CDR3 end falls 3 residues outside the read, so it is completed with the germline J gene. The chain carries TRBV5-6 and TRBJ1-5; possibly TRBD1 for D (6 bases). V was cut by 3 bases and J by 0 bases, with 10 bases left in between. The CDR3 contains 15 residues. Per the germline V gene, CDR1 is SGHDT and CDR2 is YYEEEE. The CDR3 is CASSSTGISNQPQHF. Partial CDR3 DNA: TGTGCCAGCAGCTCAACAGGGATTAGCAATCAGCCC.

In regard to this clone: With the read ending 3 residues before the CDR3 end, the germline J gene is used to fill in that end. The chain links TRBV6-1 to TRBJ2-2; 8 nucleotides match TRBD1. CDR1 and CDR2 from the germline V gene are MNHNS and SASEGT. With 4 bases clipped from V and 6 bases from J, the junction kept 7 bases outside the gene matches. The CDR3 is 15 amino acids. CDR3 sequence reads: CASSADRGLSGELFF. The CDR3 DNA, read in part, is TGTGCCAGCAGTGCCGACAGGGGTCTTTCCGGGGAG.

About this clone itself: The observed sequence ends 3 residues before the CDR3 terminus, with the missing tail filled in from the germline J gene. The rearrangement uses TRBV28 and TRBJ1-1, with D hard to call. Trimming took off 6 bases at V and 5 bases at J, with 7 bases between the two ends. CDR1 is MDHEN, CDR2 SYDVKM, per germline. This CDR3 has 11 amino acids. The CDR3 bases that were read are TGTGCCAGCAGCTCCCGGACTGAA. Residues: CASSSRTE. The CDR3 in its entirety is CASSSRTEAFF.